This TCR beta chain comes out of a study of shared clonotypes between healthy human individuals. CDR3 length equals 14 residues. Trimming took off 3 bases at V and 3 bases at J, with 9 bases between the two ends. Germline loops: CDR1 MDHEN, CDR2 SYDVKM. Sequencing was performed with immunoSEQ multiplex PCR; in TCRdb, only in-frame clones are kept and a portion is missing. The sample holds about 300,000 clones, 74% seen once. Every contributor of samples was a Caucasian grown-up residing in Nashville, Tennessee. As to this clone: Other DNA sequences in the sample encode the same CDR3.

The receptor was derived from a man aged 25-45 years in good health. The sequencing sample was made of memory CD4+ T cells sorted from blood. As to subset: CD45RA-negative fraction. V is TRBV28 and J is TRBJ1-5; the D is unclear. The CDR3 sequence: CASSFGGLNQPQHF. Written as DNA, the CDR3 is TGTGCCAGCAGTTTCGGCGGGCTCAATCAGCCCCAGCATTTT.